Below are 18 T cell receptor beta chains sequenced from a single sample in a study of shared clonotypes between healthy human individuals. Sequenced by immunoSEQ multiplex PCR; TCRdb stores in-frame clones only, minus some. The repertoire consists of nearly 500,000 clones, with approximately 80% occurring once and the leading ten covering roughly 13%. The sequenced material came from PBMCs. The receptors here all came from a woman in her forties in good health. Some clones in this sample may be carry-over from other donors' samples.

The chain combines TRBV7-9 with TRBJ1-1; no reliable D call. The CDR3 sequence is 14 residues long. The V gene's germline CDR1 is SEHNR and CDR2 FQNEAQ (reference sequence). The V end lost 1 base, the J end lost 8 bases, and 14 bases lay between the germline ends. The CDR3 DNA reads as TGTGCCAGCAGCTTAGGAGGGCCCCGGAGGGAAGCTTTCTTT. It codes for CASSLGGPRREAFF.

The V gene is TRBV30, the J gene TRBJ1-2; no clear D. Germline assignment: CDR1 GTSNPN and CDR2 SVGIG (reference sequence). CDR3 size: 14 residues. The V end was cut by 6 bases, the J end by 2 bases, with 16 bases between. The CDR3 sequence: CACTVGQSNYGYTF. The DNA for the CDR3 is TGTGCCTGCACTGTGGGTCAGTCCAACTATGGCTACACCTTC. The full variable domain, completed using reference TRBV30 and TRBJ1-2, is SQTIHQWPATLVQPVGSPLSLECTVEGTSNPNLYWYRQAAGRGLQLLFYSVGIGQISSEVPQNLSASRPQDRQFILSSKKLLLSDSGFYLCACTVGQSNYGYTFGSGTRLTVV.

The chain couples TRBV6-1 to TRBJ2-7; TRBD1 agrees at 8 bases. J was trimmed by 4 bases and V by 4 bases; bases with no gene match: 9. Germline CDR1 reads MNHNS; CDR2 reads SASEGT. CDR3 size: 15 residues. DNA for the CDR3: TGTGCCAGCAGTGCTAGGACAGGGTCTCCTTACGAGCAGTACTTC. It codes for CASSARTGSPYEQYF.

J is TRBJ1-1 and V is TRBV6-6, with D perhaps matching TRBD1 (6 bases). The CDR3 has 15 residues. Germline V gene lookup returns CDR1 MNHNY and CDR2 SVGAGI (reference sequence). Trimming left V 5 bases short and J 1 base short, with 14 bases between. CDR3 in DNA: TGTGCCAGCAGTAAACAGGGTCTGGGGAACACTGAAGCTTTCTTT. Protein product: CASSKQGLGNTEAFF.

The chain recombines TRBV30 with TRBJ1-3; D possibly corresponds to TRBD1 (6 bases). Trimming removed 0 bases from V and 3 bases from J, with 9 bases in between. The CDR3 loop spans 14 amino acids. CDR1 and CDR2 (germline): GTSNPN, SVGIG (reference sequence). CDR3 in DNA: TGTGCCTGGAGTGTAGGGGGGCTTGGAAACACCATATATTTT. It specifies CAWSVGGLGNTIYF.

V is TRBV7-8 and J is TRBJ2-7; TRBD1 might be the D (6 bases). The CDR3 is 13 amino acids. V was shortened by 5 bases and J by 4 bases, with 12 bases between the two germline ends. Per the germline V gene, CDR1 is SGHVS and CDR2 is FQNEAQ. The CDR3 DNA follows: TGTGCCAGCAGCGTCAACAGGGTTTACGAGCAGTACTTC. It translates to CASSVNRVYEQYF.

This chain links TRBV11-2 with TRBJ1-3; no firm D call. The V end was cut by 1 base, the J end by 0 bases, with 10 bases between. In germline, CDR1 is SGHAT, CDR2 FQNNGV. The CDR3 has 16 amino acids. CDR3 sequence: CASSLGFWDSGNTIYF. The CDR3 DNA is TGTGCCAGCAGCTTAGGTTTTTGGGACTCTGGAAACACCATATATTTT.

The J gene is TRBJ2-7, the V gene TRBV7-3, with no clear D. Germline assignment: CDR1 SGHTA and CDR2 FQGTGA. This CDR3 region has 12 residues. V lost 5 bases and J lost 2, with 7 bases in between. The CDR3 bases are TGTGCCAGCAGCCCTACGACCTACGAGCAGTACTTC. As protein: CASSPTTYEQYF. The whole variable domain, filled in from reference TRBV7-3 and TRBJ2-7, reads GAGVSQTPSNKVTEKGKYVELRCDPISGHTALYWYRQSLGQGPEFLIYFQGTGAADDSGLPNDRFFAVRPEGSVSTLKIQRTERGDSAVYLCASSPTTYEQYFGPGTRLTVT.

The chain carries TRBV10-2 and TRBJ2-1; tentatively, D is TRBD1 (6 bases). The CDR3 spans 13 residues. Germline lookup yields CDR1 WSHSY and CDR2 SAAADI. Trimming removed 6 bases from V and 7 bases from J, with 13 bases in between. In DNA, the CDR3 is TGCGCCAGCAGATCACAGGGTAAGAATGAGCAGTTCTTC. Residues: CASRSQGKNEQFF.

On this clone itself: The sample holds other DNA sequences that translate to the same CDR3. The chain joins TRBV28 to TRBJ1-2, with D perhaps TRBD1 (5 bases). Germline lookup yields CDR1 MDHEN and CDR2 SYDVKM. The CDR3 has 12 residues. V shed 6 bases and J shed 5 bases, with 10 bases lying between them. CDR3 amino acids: CASSQGRYGYTF. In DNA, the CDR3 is TGTGCCAGCAGCCAGGGACGGTATGGCTACACCTTC.

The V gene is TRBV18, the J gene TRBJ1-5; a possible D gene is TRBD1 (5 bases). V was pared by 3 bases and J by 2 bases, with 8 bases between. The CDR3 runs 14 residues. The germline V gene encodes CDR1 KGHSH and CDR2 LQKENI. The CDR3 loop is CASSPTQGNQPQHF. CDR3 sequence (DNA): TGTGCCAGCTCACCGACACAGGGCAATCAGCCCCAGCATTTT.

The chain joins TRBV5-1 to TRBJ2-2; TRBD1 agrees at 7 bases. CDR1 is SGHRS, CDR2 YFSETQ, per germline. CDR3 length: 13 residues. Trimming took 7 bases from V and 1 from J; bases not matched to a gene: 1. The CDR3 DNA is TGCGCCAGCGGACAGGAGAACACCGGGGAGCTGTTTTTT. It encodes CASGQENTGELFF.

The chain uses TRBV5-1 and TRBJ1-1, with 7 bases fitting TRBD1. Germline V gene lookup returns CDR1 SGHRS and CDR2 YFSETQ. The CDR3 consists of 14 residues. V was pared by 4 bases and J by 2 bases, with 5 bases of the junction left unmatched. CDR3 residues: CASSQNRGNTEAFF. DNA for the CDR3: TGCGCCAGCAGCCAAAACAGGGGCAACACTGAAGCTTTCTTT.

The CDR3 nucleotides read TGTGCCAGCAGGCCGGGACTAGGAACCTACAATGAGCAGTTCTTC. Translating it yields CASRPGLGTYNEQFF. This sequence joins TRBV27 and TRBJ2-1; TRBD2 matches 8 bases. The CDR3 is 15 residues long. V was pared by 6 bases and J by 2 bases, with 6 bases of the junction left unmatched. Germline CDR1 reads MNHEY; CDR2 reads SMNVEV (reference sequence).

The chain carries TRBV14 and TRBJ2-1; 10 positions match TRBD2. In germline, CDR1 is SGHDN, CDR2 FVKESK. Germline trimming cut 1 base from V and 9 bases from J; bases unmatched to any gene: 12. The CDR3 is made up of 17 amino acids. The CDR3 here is CASSQVGGVAGGTEQFF. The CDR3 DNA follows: TGTGCCAGCAGCCAAGTGGGAGGAGTAGCGGGAGGTACTGAGCAGTTCTTC.

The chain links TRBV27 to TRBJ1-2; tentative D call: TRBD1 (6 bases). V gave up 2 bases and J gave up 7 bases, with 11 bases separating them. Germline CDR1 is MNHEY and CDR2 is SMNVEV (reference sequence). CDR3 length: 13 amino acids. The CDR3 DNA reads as TGTGCCAGCAGTTTAAAGGGGGGCGGTGGCTACACCTTC. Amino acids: CASSLKGGGGYTF.

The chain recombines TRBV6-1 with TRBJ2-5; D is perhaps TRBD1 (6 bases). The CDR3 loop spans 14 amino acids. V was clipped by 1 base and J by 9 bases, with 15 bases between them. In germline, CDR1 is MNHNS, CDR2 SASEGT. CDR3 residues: CASSEGGTRLAQYF. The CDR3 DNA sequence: TGTGCCAGCAGTGAAGGGGGGACACGGCTGGCCCAGTACTTC.

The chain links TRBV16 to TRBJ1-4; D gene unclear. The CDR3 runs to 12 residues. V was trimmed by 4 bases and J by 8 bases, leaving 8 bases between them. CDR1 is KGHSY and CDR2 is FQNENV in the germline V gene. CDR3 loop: CASSLPGEKLFF. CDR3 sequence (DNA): TGTGCCAGCAGCCTTCCAGGAGAAAAACTGTTTTTT.